Below are 23 T cell receptor beta chains sequenced from a single sample in a study of metastatic and nonmetastatic thyroid tumors. There were no patients who had received any treatment before thyroid surgery. TCRdb re-clonotyped the PCR reads through MiXCR. There are about 19,000 clones in the sample; 16% occur only once, and about 18% lies in the top ten. The sequenced sample consisted of blood. These receptor sequences come from a male donor with papillary thyroid cancer or a benign thyroid nodule (not recorded which). Some clones in this sample may be carry-over from other donors' samples.

The table lists this clone with many counts. The chain is built from TRBV19 and TRBJ2-7; D tentatively fits TRBD1 or TRBD2 (5 bases each). The V and J ends lost 3 bases and 7 bases respectively, with 13 bases between them. Per germline, CDR1 LNHDA and CDR2 SQIVND (reference sequence). The CDR3 is 13 residues long. In DNA form, the CDR3 reads TGTGCCAGTAGTATCAGTGGGGGAATGGAGCAGTACTTC. Amino acids: CASSISGGMEQYF.

The sample holds many counts of this clone. The rearrangement uses TRBV14 and TRBJ1-1, with D tentatively TRBD1 (5 bases). Trimming left V 0 bases short and J 1 base short, with 18 bases between. The CDR3 is 18 residues long. Looked up from germline, CDR1 is SGHDN and CDR2 is FVKESK. CDR3 region: CASSQDQRAGQRNTEAFF. CDR3 sequence (DNA): TGTGCCAGCAGCCAAGATCAACGGGCAGGGCAGAGGAACACTGAAGCTTTCTTT.

This clone was seen only a few times. The V and J genes are TRBV28 and TRBJ2-7; D unresolved. Trimming removed 7 bases at V and 6 bases at J, with 16 bases between. CDR3 length: 13 residues. Germline CDR1 is MDHEN and CDR2 is SYDVKM. CDR3 sequence (DNA): TGTGCCAGCATACCCGACTTCTGGGCCGAGCAGTACTTC. It codes for CASIPDFWAEQYF. The entire variable domain, with the rest obtained from reference TRBV28 and TRBJ2-7, is as follows: DVKVTQSSRYLVKRTGEKVFLECVQDMDHENMFWYRQDPGLGLRLIYFSYDVKMKEKGDIPEGYSVSREKKERFSLILESASTNQTSMYLCASIPDFWAEQYFGPGTRLTVT.

In this sample, this clone turned up many times. V usage is TRBV7-2 and J usage is TRBJ2-5; tentative D call: TRBD1 (6 bases). This CDR3 is built from 14 residues. Germline-derived CDR1 and CDR2 are SGHTA and FQGNSA. The ends were cut back, 6 bases at V and 4 bases at J, with 15 bases in the middle. The CDR3 DNA reads as TGTGCCAGCAGTTTGACAGGCCACCTAGAGACCCAGTACTTC. Its translation: CASSLTGHLETQYF.

At least ten counts were recorded for this clone. J is TRBJ1-2 and V is TRBV27, with 9 bases lining up with TRBD1. Trimming cost V 0 bases and J 1 base; bases outside gene matches: 6. The CDR3 consists of 17 residues. The V gene's germline CDR1 is MNHEY and CDR2 SMNVEV (reference sequence). This chain's CDR3 is CASSLSTTGGDNYGYTF. The CDR3 DNA is TGTGCCAGCAGTTTATCCACGACAGGGGGGGATAACTATGGCTACACCTTC.

Ten or more counts support this clone. The chain couples TRBV6-4 to TRBJ1-6, with TRBD1 matching 10 bases. Per the germline V gene, CDR1 is MRHNA and CDR2 is SNTAGT. The CDR3 loop spans 15 amino acids. Trimming took 5 bases from V and 10 from J; bases not matched to a gene: 8. The CDR3 loop reads CASSPGTGVGSPLHF. In DNA form, the CDR3 reads TGTGCCAGCAGTCCCGGGACAGGGGTCGGATCACCCCTCCACTTT.

This clone was observed at least ten times. The rearrangement joins TRBV28 to TRBJ1-1; D may be TRBD1 (6 bases). Deletions cut 5 bases from V and 1 base from J, with 17 bases between. CDR3 length: 16 residues. CDR1 is MDHEN, CDR2 SYDVKM, per germline. CDR3 sequence reads: CASSNKWTAWNTEAFF. In DNA, the CDR3 is TGTGCCAGCAGTAATAAGTGGACAGCTTGGAACACTGAAGCTTTCTTT.

The V gene is TRBV18, the J gene TRBJ1-2, with D perhaps TRBD1 (6 bases). The V and J ends lost 6 bases and 6 bases respectively, with 14 bases between them. CDR3 length: 13 amino acids. CDR1 is KGHSH, CDR2 LQKENI, per germline. The CDR3 nucleotides are TGTGCCAGCTCCCCGACAGGAGGACATGGCTACACCTTC. This codes for CASSPTGGHGYTF.

The chain joins TRBV11-2 to TRBJ2-7; D gene unclear. Trimming removed 6 bases from V and 5 bases from J, with 14 bases in between. There are 13 residues in the CDR3. Germline V lookup: CDR1 SGHAT, CDR2 FQNNGV. The CDR3 DNA is TGTGCCAGCAGTCACCCTGGGTACCACGAGCAGTACTTC. It encodes CASSHPGYHEQYF.

By frequency in the sample, this clone is medium-sized. The chain combines TRBV6-1 with TRBJ1-1; 7 bases line up with TRBD1. This CDR3 has 15 amino acids. V gave up 6 bases and J gave up 0 bases; unmatched junction bases: 7. CDR1 is MNHNS and CDR2 is SASEGT in the germline V gene. The CDR3 sequence: CASRRTGDMNTEAFF. The DNA of the CDR3 is TGTGCCAGCAGGAGGACAGGCGATATGAACACTGAAGCTTTCTTT.

This clone was seen a handful of times. The chain carries TRBV6-1 and TRBJ1-1; D is undetermined. This CDR3 spans 13 amino acids. The V gene's germline CDR1 is MNHNS and CDR2 SASEGT. The germline V and J ends were trimmed by 7 bases and 1 base, with 10 bases remaining between them. CDR3: CASTKLTNTEAFF. The CDR3 nucleotides are TGTGCCAGCACTAAGCTTACGAACACTGAAGCTTTCTTT.

This clone ranks as medium-sized. The chain has TRBV28 and TRBJ2-3, with TRBD2 as a possible D gene (6 bases). CDR1 and CDR2 (germline): MDHEN, SYDVKM. V gave up 4 bases and J gave up 2 bases, with 7 bases separating them. The CDR3 consists of 13 residues. In DNA form, the CDR3 reads TGTGCCAGCAGTTGGGAGGTCACAGATACGCAGTATTTT. This sequence encodes CASSWEVTDTQYF.

Many counts were recorded for this clone. This chain connects TRBV9 to TRBJ2-3, with unresolved D. CDR1 and CDR2 from the germline V gene are SGDLS and YYNGEE. The CDR3 covers 14 residues. Trimming left V 2 bases short and J 0 bases short, with 7 bases between. The CDR3 DNA sequence: TGTGCCAGCAGCGTCTACTCCAGCACAGATACGCAGTATTTT. Its protein product is CASSVYSSTDTQYF. Supplemented by reference TRBV9 and TRBJ2-3, the full variable domain reads DSGVTQTPKHLITATGQRVTLRCSPRSGDLSVYWYQQSLDQGLQFLIQYYNGEERAKGNILERFSAQQFPDLHSELNLSSLELGDSALYFCASSVYSSTDTQYFGPGTRLTVL.

This clone was seen at least ten times. This CDR3 is also generated by other DNA sequences in the sample. V is TRBV28 and J is TRBJ2-3; 9 bases map to TRBD2. The germline gives CDR1 MDHEN, CDR2 SYDVKM. This CDR3 is 16 amino acids long. J was trimmed by 3 bases and V by 7 bases; bases with no gene match: 11. The CDR3 loop is CASTSGGRGGTDTQYF. The CDR3 bases are TGTGCCAGCACCTCCGGGGGGCGGGGGGGTACAGATACGCAGTATTTT. Combining the CDR3 with reference TRBV28 and TRBJ2-3 gives the whole variable domain DVKVTQSSRYLVKRTGEKVFLECVQDMDHENMFWYRQDPGLGLRLIYFSYDVKMKEKGDIPEGYSVSREKKERFSLILESASTNQTSMYLCASTSGGRGGTDTQYFGPGTRLTVL.

This clone was detected many times. The rearrangement uses TRBV10-3 and TRBJ2-1, with D perhaps given as TRBD1 or TRBD2 (5 bases each). Trimming removed 6 bases from V and 10 bases from J, with 19 bases in between. Germline lookup yields CDR1 ENHRY and CDR2 SYGVKD. The CDR3 runs 14 residues. In nucleotides, the CDR3 is TGTGCCATCAGGCTAGGGGACCTGGGGAACGAGCAGTTCTTC. Amino acid sequence: CAIRLGDLGNEQFF.

This clone was seen at least ten times. The J gene is TRBJ2-2, the V gene TRBV19; 9 bases map to TRBD1. Germline V gives CDR1 LNHDA, CDR2 SQIVND (reference sequence). The J segment lost 1 base and the V segment lost 6 bases, leaving 3 bases of the junction unmatched. The CDR3 runs 15 residues. DNA for the CDR3: TGTGCCAGTAGCCCGGGACAGGGGAACACCGGGGAGCTGTTTTTT. It encodes CASSPGQGNTGELFF.

This clone was seen ten or more times. This chain uses TRBV19 with TRBJ2-5; D is uncertain. This CDR3 has 14 residues. CDR1 and CDR2 (germline): LNHDA, SQIVND (reference sequence). V gave up 3 bases and J gave up 4 bases, with 12 bases separating them. DNA for the CDR3: TGTGCCAGTAGTATTGGGCTGGTTGGAGAGACCCAGTACTTC. This sequence encodes CASSIGLVGETQYF.

This clone was counted at least ten times. The chain carries TRBV29-1 and TRBJ1-5, with 9 bases that match TRBD1. J was trimmed by 6 bases and V by 6 bases; bases with no gene match: 6. Germline V gene lookup returns CDR1 SQVTM and CDR2 ANQGSEA. CDR3 length equals 13 residues. The CDR3 coding sequence is TGCAGCGTACAGGGGGCGCAGGGTCAGCCCCAGCATTTT. Translated: CSVQGAQGQPQHF.

For this clone: A much bigger clone sits one base away, suggesting this may be a read error. The chain carries TRBV20-1 and TRBJ2-1, with TRBD2 matching 9 bases. Per germline, CDR1 DFQATT and CDR2 SNEGSKA (reference sequence). This CDR3 is built from 14 residues. The DNA of the CDR3 is TGCAGTGCTAGTTTACTAGCGGGCTACGATGAGCAGTTCTTC. This codes for CSASLLAGYDEQFF.

Sample share makes this clone medium-sized. The chain employs TRBV28 and TRBJ1-1; D not certain. CDR1 and CDR2 from the germline V gene are MDHEN and SYDVKM. This CDR3 contains 13 residues. The ends were cut back, 7 bases at V and 8 bases at J, with 17 bases in the middle. The CDR3 region has the DNA TGTGCCAGCATTAACGACATGAGACGGGAAGCTTTCTTT. This encodes CASINDMRREAFF.

This clone was detected only a few times. The gene calls are TRBV19 and TRBJ2-7, with 8 bases fitting TRBD1. CDR1 and CDR2 (germline): LNHDA, SQIVND (reference sequence). CDR3 length: 11 residues. Trimming at V came to 7 bases and at J to 5 bases, leaving 1 base not matched to a gene. CDR3 protein: CASKDRDEQYF. CDR3 DNA: TGTGCCAGTAAGGACAGGGACGAGCAGTACTTC.

This clone has ten or more counts. The genes are TRBV2 and TRBJ1-1; D might be TRBD1 (6 bases). Germline CDR1 and CDR2: SNHLY and FYNNEI. With 10 bases removed from V and 0 bases from J, the gap between germline ends came to 21 bases. CDR3 size: 16 residues. CDR3 nucleotide sequence: TGTGCCATCGGCACTACCATGACAGGCATGAACACTGAAGCTTTCTTT. This codes for CAIGTTMTGMNTEAFF.

This clone has a count of ten or more. This chain joins TRBV27 and TRBJ2-5, with D tentatively TRBD1 or TRBD2 (5 bases each). The CDR3 loop spans 14 amino acids. Trimming pared 6 bases from V and 5 bases from J, leaving 16 bases between. CDR1 MNHEY and CDR2 SMNVEV come from the germline V gene (reference sequence). The CDR3 DNA is TGTGCCAGCAGGTCTGGGGGTATTTGGGAGACCCAGTACTTC. Protein: CASRSGGIWETQYF.